This TCR beta chain is from a study of graft-versus-host responses after intestinal transplantation. The wider study: Every recipient underwent anti-thymocyte globulin induction, then tacrolimus and steroids for two to four years.

Germline V gene data show CDR1 as MNHEY and CDR2 as SVGAGI. The V end was cut by 0 bases, the J end by 8 bases, with 9 bases between. The CDR3 loop spans 13 amino acids. A word on this clone: Antigen unknown.

Some clones are missing from TCRdb's copy, which holds only in-frame ones; the method was immunoSEQ multiplex PCR. Among over 75,000 clones listed, about 88% were seen once. Study outcomes and limitations: Allografts carried high graft-versus-host to host-versus-graft clonal ratios in patients having graft-donor T cell macrochimerism.

This receptor was obtained from a human donor who was the organ donor for an intestinal transplant. The V call is TRBV6-5, the J call TRBJ2-3; D is ambiguous. Sequences were derived from unstimulated CD4+ T cells sorted from spleen or lymph node cells, sampled before transplant. The CDR3 sequence: CASSYSSVGTQYF. CDR3 coding DNA: TGTGCCAGCAGTTACTCGAGCGTAGGTACGCAGTATTTT.